These T cell receptor beta chains were read from a single sample in a study of T cell responses to AZD1222 COVID-19 vaccine. The method was immunoSEQ multiplex PCR; TCRdb's version includes in-frame clones alone and lacks a portion of them. The sample yields 130,000 or so clones, roughly 85% seen once. The sequencing here drew on peripheral blood, taken 28 days after the second dose of the MenACWY control vaccine. The receptors shown here come from an adult who received the MenACWY meningococcal vaccine as a control. CDR3s include the opening cysteine and the closing phenylalanine or tryptophan. A D gene is named only where the DNA matches it firmly. The size entry is marked missing in some rows and otherwise reads once, few, many or a size class.

TRBV5-1	TRBJ1-5	-	-	TGCGCCAGCAGTTCGGCACCAAATCAGCCCCAGCATTTT	CASSSAPNQPQHF
TRBV18	TRBJ1-6	-	TRBD1	TGTGCCAGCTCACGGGACAGGGGTGATTCACCCCTCCACTTT	CASSRDRGDSPLHF
TRBV6-2/TRBV6-3	TRBJ1-5	-	-	TGTGCCAGCAGCCTACAGGGTTCCAATCAGCCCCAGCATTTT	CASSLQGSNQPQHF
TRBV9	TRBJ1-2	-	TRBD1	TGTGCCAGCGAGGGGGCAGGTTCTTATGGCTACACCTTC	CASEGAGSYGYTF
TRBV9	TRBJ1-1	-	-	TGTGCCAGCAGCGGAGGTGAGGGGTCGGCTTTCTTT	CASSGGEGSAFF
TRBV10-1	TRBJ2-1	-	TRBD2	TGCGCCAGCAGTGAACAGCGGGGTCCGACCTACAATGAGCAGTTCTTC	CASSEQRGPTYNEQFF
TRBV27	TRBJ1-5	-	-	TGTGCCAGCAGTCTCACCAATCAGCCCCAGCATTTT	CASSLTNQPQHF
TRBV6-1	TRBJ1-3	once	-	TGTGCCAGCAGTGACCACAGAAAGCCTGGAAACACCATATATTTT	CASSDHRKPGNTIYF
TRBV5-4	TRBJ2-1	-	TRBD2	TGTGCCAGCAGCCGTAGCGGGAGGCCTTTTAATGAGCAGTTCTTC	CASSRSGRPFNEQFF
TRBV19	TRBJ2-7	-	TRBD1	TGTGCCAGTAGTAACCGGGACAGCTCCTACGAGCAGTACTTC	CASSNRDSSYEQYF
TRBV19	TRBJ1-4	-	-	TGTGCCAGTAGTATCCTTCAGGCCTTTCCCGAAAAACTGTTTTTT	CASSILQAFPEKLFF
TRBV11-3	TRBJ2-2	-	TRBD1	TGTGCCAGCAGCGGGGACAGGGCCACCGGGGAGCTGTTTTTT	CASSGDRATGELFF